This TCR beta chain was found in a study of PD-1 blockade in classical Hodgkin lymphoma. The V gene lost 6 bases and the J gene lost 2 bases, with 14 bases spanning the gap. CDR1 and CDR2 from the germline V gene are SQVTM and ANQGSEA. The CDR3 extends over 13 amino acids. Study-wide points: Underlying causes for the observed repertoire differences were not defined, possibly disease activity or prior therapy. TCR diversity rose significantly by C4D1 in CD4+ but not CD8+ cells.

Specified time point: cycle 4 day 1 (C4D1), after 5 to 7 weeks of nivolumab. Every patient relapsed after autologous stem cell transplantation, and brentuximab vedotin exposure varied. With respect to this clone: Its antigen is unidentified.

Method: immunoSEQ multiplex PCR; TCRdb's copy keeps in-frame clones and lacks some. The sample lists over 85,000 clones, about 93% occurring once. The rearrangement uses TRBV29-1 and TRBJ2-7, with TRBD2 as a possible D gene (6 bases). The sequence derives from a human donor with classical Hodgkin lymphoma. This specimen consisted of peripheral blood mononuclear cells (PBMCs), obtained before the fourth cycle of nivolumab. In DNA, the CDR3 is TGCAGCGTGGGGGGAGGCGCCCCCTACGAGCAGTACTTC. This sequence encodes CSVGGGAPYEQYF.